The T cell receptor beta chain under discussion was sequenced for a study of blood T cell repertoires in COVID-19. Study overall: Samples came from the United States, Italy and Spain, spanning acute and convalescent COVID-19. The cDNA or gDNA used as material had been derived from T cells, B-cell-depleted T cells, or PBMCs.

This CDR3 has 13 amino acids. Germline loops: CDR1 MNHEY, CDR2 SVGEGT. V was shortened by 2 bases and J by 7 bases, with 9 bases between the two germline ends. Under the authors' procedure: From reference gene primer amplification, estimates of nucleated cell counts were derived. Sequencing was performed with immunoSEQ multiplex PCR; in TCRdb, only in-frame clones are kept and a portion is missing. The V and J calls and clone size come from that table; D and trimming were worked out from the DNA. Of 74,000 or so clones detected, around 90% appear once; the ten largest clones hold 2% to 2.5%. The V and J genes are TRBV6-2 or TRBV6-3 and TRBJ1-5, with a weak D call TRBD1 (6 bases). Sequencing used peripheral blood. This receptor was identified in a human donor in a cohort sampled during active COVID-19. The CDR3 protein is CASSYPGVQPQHF. Written as DNA, the CDR3 is TGTGCCAGCAGTTACCCAGGGGTACAGCCCCAGCATTTT.